This T cell receptor (beta chain) originates from a study of T cell changes during pregnancy in multiple sclerosis. The CDR3 consists of 16 residues. CDR1 KGHSH and CDR2 LQKENI come from the germline V gene. The V and J ends lost 1 base and 6 bases respectively, with 18 bases between them. Sequencing used immunoSEQ multiplex PCR; TCRdb keeps in-frame clones, though not all of them. The repertoire holds 38,000 or so clones, 85% to 95% seen once, with 0.3% to 0.45% in the top ten. The sample consisted of CD4+ T cells from peripheral blood mononuclear cells, taken in the second trimester of pregnancy. The chain joins TRBV18 to TRBJ1-1, with TRBD1 as a possible D gene (6 bases). The clonotype comes from a female donor with multiple sclerosis, enrolled in a pregnancy study. The CDR3 nucleotides are TGTGCCAGCTCACCACGGGGGCGTCAATCCGTCTCTGAAGCTTTCTTT. Protein product: CASSPRGRQSVSEAFF.